This TCR beta chain was recovered during a study of blood T cell repertoires in COVID-19. The overall study: Sources were T cells, B-cell-depleted T cells, or PBMCs; the material itself was cDNA or gDNA.

Under the authors' procedure: Estimation of nucleated cell counts relied on the amplification of reference gene primers. Only in-frame clones appear in the TCRdb table, and some are missing; sequencing was by immunoSEQ multiplex PCR. Clone size and the V and J calls come from that table; the DNA yielded D and trimming. The data contain some 310,000 clones, roughly nine tenths of them singletons. Participant age was about 18 to 89 years, and participants resided in fewer than 25 US areas. CDR3 length: 16 amino acids. J was trimmed by 1 base and V by 5 bases; bases with no gene match: 3. Germline V gene sequence: CDR1 LNHDA, CDR2 SQIVND (reference sequence).

This sequence joins TRBV19 and TRBJ2-6; 9 bases are a match to TRBD2. The receptor comes from a woman aged 25 to 45 who had recovered from COVID-19. The material sequenced was PBMCs or T cells enriched from blood (not recorded which). The CDR3 DNA follows: TGTGCCAGTAGTGCCAGCGGGAGGTCTGGGGCCAACGTCCTGACTTTC. Translating gives CASSASGRSGANVLTF.